Listed here is a single TCR beta chain. Expressed TCRB transcripts got sequenced, as all isolated RNA was reverse transcribed. Repertoires were generated with immunoSEQ multiplex PCR, while TCRdb's copy carries only in-frame clones and drops some. The table lists 300,000 to 400,000 clones, 6.5% to 10% of them singletons. The data are from a study of beta chain features in type 1 diabetes. Germline CDR1 LGHNA, CDR2 YSLEER. The V and J ends lost 3 bases and 4 bases, in that order; junction bases with no gene match: 4. This CDR3 has 16 amino acids. The source material was central memory CD4+ T cells from blood. The receptor was derived from a woman younger than 30 in good health. The rearrangement links TRBV4-3 to TRBJ2-1; 12 bases are a match to TRBD2. CDR3 loop: CASSHRTSGVYNEQFF. The CDR3 DNA is TGCGCCAGCAGCCATAGGACTAGCGGGGTGTACAATGAGCAGTTCTTC.